The clone carrying this TCR beta chain was seen many times. What it recognizes is unknown. Genomic DNA was employed as the template in profiling TCR beta VDJ and CDR3. In TCRdb, the reads were re-called with MiXCR into one record per CDR3 protein. The sample yields 200,000 or so distinct CDR3 sequences, nearly 50% seen once. These data are taken from a study of CD8+CD57+ T cells in acquired aplastic anemia. The sequenced patients had an expansion of CD8+CD57+ cells seen by flow cytometry. Severe acquired aplastic anemia was present in all patients. No therapy was given to patients before blood sampling. Germline trimming cut 0 bases from V and 5 bases from J; bases unmatched to any gene: 5. The CDR3 spans 14 residues. CDR1 and CDR2 (germline): SQVTM, ANQGSEA. General study points: Around 30 sequences, all CD8+ CDR3, were shared between patients and controls.

The sequence was obtained from a human donor with aplastic anemia. Sequences were obtained from sorted CD4+, CD8+, or CD8+CD57+ T cells (not recorded which) from PBMCs. The chain carries TRBV29-1 and TRBJ1-1, with 8 bases that match TRBD1. The CDR3 DNA sequence: TGCAGCGTTGAAGAGGGCAGGGGGCGGACTGAAGCTTTCTTT. Amino acid sequence: CSVEEGRGRTEAFF.